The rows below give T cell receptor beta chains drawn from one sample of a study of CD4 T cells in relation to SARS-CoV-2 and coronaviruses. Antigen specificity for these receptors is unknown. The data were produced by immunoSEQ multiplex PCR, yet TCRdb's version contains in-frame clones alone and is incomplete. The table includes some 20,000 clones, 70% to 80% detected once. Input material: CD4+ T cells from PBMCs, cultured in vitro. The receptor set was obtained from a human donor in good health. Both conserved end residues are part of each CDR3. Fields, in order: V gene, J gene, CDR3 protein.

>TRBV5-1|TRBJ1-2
CASSLGAGGDGYTF
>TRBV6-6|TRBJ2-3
CASSLAGGGTDTQYF
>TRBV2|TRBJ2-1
CASSGGTGGTYNEQFF
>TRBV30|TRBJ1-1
CAWSVRTTEAFF
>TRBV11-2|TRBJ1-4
CASSLDLGVKKLFF
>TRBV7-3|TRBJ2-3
CASSSNAATDTQYF
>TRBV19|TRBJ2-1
CASSPIAGGHHNEQFF
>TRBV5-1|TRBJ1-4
CASTRDSGNEKLFF
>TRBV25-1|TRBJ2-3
CASSEIASGRVADTQYF
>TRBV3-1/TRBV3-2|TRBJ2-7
CASSQGGPSVAGEQYF
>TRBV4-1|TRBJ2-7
CASSPWTAASYEQYF
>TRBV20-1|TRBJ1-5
CSASPTGRGQPQHF
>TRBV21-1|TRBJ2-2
CASKTPDTGELFF
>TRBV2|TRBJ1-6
CATAPDRDSPLHF
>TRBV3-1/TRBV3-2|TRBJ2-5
CASSPFPGGQETQYF
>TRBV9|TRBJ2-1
CASSDGLAGGLPVEQFF
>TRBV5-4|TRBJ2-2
CASSSNRGHTGELFF
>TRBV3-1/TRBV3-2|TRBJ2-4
CASSPTGLAKNIQYF
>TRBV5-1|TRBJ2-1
CASSLSGNEQFF
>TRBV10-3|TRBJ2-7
CASKGGPLEQYF
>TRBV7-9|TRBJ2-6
CASSPDGYSSGANVLTF
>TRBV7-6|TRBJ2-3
CASSSRTGPSTDTQYF
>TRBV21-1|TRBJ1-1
CVLPSLGQGKNTEAFF
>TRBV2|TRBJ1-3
CASSDEGTSGNTIYF
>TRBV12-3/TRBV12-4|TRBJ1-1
CASRSYRGTEAFF
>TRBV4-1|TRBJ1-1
CASSQDRRGMNTEAFF
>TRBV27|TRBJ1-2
CASRPGGAPGGYTF
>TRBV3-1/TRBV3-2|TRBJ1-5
CASSQEGGFGNQPQHF
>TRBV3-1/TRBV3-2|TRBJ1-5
CASSQTSGTGGGPQHF
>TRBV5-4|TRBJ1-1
CASRRGQGNTEAFF
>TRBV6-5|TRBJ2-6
CASSYSGAGANVLTF
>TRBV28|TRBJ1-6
CASRFDSSPLHF
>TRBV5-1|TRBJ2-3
CASSLRTGRSTDTQYF
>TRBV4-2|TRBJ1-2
CASSQERGAVYGYTF
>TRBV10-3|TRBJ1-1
CAISAVGDTEAFF
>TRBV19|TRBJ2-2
CASSINIAPGELFF
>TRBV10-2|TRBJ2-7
CASSAGTGFREQYF
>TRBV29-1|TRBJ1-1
CSYGGETEAFF
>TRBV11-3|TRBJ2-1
CASSPQGAYNEQFF
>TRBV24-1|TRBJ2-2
CATSDDLAGGELFF
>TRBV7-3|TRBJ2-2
CASSPGARGTGELFF
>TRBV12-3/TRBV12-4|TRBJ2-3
CASSGTRTDTQYF
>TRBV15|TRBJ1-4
CATSRDLINEKLFF
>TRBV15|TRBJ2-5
CATSSPYETQYF
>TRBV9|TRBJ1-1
CASSPLTGNTEAFF
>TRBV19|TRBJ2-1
CASSIRPSENNEQFF
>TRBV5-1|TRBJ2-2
CASSLGPGELFF
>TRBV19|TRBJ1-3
CASQDSSGNTIYF
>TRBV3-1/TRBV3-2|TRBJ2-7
CASSRGTSASYEQYF
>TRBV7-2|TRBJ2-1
CASSFDGYRTYNEQFF
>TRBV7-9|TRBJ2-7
CASSSISGGPYEQYF
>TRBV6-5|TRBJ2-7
CATKSPYEQYF
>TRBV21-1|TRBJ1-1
CASSKRWFGVRNTEAFF